The next 20 T cell receptor beta chains were all read from a single sample in a study of OX40 agonist ivuxolimab in advanced cancers. Only in-frame clones appear in the TCRdb table, and some are missing; sequencing was by immunoSEQ multiplex PCR. Of 51,000 or so clones in the sample, approximately 85% were seen once. The sample in question was CD4+ or CD8+ T cells sorted from blood, obtained in a trial of the OX40 agonist ivuxolimab. The source of these receptors is an adult with an advanced solid tumor such as melanoma, head and neck, liver or kidney cancer.

The chain recombines TRBV12-2 with TRBJ1-1. TRBV12-2 is deemed a pseudogene. The length of the CDR3 is 17 residues. The CDR3, as DNA: TGTGCAAGTCGCTTACCGATCCCCGGCAGGTGGGGACCTGAAGCTTTCTTT. This codes for CASRLPIPGRWGPEAFF.

This chain links TRBV2 with TRBJ2-6; the D is unclear. CDR3 size: 12 residues. Trimming took off 6 bases at V and 3 bases at J, with 3 bases between the two ends. The germline V gene has CDR1 SNHLY and CDR2 FYNNEI. The CDR3 reads CASRSGANVLTF. In nucleotides, the CDR3 is TGTGCCAGCAGGAGTGGGGCCAACGTCCTGACTTTC.

J is TRBJ2-1 and V is TRBV7-3, with D possibly being TRBD2 (6 bases). Trimming shortened V by 2 bases and J by 1 base, and 12 bases separated the two germline ends. The CDR3 is 16 amino acids. Per the germline V gene, CDR1 is SGHTA and CDR2 is FQGTGA. CDR3 loop: CASSLRAGPSYNEQFF. CDR3 DNA: TGTGCCAGCAGCTTACGGGCGGGGCCTTCCTACAATGAGCAGTTCTTC. The variable domain in full, completed from reference TRBV7-3 and TRBJ2-1, reads GAGVSQTPSNKVTEKGKYVELRCDPISGHTALYWYRQSLGQGPEFLIYFQGTGAADDSGLPNDRFFAVRPEGSVSTLKIQRTERGDSAVYLCASSLRAGPSYNEQFFGPGTRLTVL.

Only a few counts were recorded for this clone. The DNA for the CDR3 is TGTGCCAGTAGAGCCTTTATTCTGCCCCAGCATTTT. Translation: CASRAFILPQHF. The chain couples TRBV19 to TRBJ1-5, with D unclear. In germline, CDR1 is LNHDA, CDR2 SQIVND (reference sequence). The CDR3 covers 12 residues. V dropped 6 bases and J dropped 9 bases, with 12 bases sitting between them.

The rearrangement links TRBV5-4 to TRBJ1-1; tentatively, D is TRBD1 (6 bases). The CDR3 covers 15 residues. CDR1 is SGHNT and CDR2 is YYREEE in the germline V gene (reference sequence). V lost 0 bases and J 5 bases, leaving 14 bases between the germline ends. The DNA of the CDR3 is TGTGCCAGCAGCTTGGGCACAGGGTTGATGACTGAAGCTTTCTTT. This translates into CASSLGTGLMTEAFF.

This chain joins TRBV7-3 and TRBJ1-1; 8 bases align to TRBD1. The V gene's germline CDR1 is SGHTA and CDR2 FQGTGA. This CDR3 comprises 13 residues. V lost 6 bases and J lost 4; bases outside the gene matches: 4. CDR3 in amino acids: CASSLGTGTEAFF. The CDR3, as DNA: TGTGCCAGCAGTCTCGGGACAGGCACTGAAGCTTTCTTT.

The rearrangement uses TRBV5-1 and TRBJ1-2; D uncertain. The CDR3 covers 14 residues. CDR1 and CDR2 from the germline V gene are SGHRS and YFSETQ. Trimming cost V 0 bases and J 2 bases, with 8 bases left between them. The CDR3 is CASSLAAENYGYTF. CDR3 nucleotide sequence: TGCGCCAGCAGCTTGGCGGCAGAGAACTATGGCTACACCTTC.

The chain employs TRBV18 and TRBJ1-1; a possible D gene is TRBD1 (5 bases). The CDR3 is 14 amino acids. The V gene's germline CDR1 is KGHSH and CDR2 LQKENI. With 3 bases removed from V and 0 bases from J, the gap between germline ends came to 8 bases. The CDR3, as DNA: TGTGCCAGCTCACCGGGACTATTGAACACTGAAGCTTTCTTT. Translating gives CASSPGLLNTEAFF.

The V and J genes are TRBV27 and TRBJ1-2, with D perhaps TRBD1 (5 bases). Germline CDR1 MNHEY, CDR2 SMNVEV (reference sequence). This CDR3 is 13 amino acids long. Trimming took off 3 bases at V and 4 bases at J, with 9 bases between the two ends. The CDR3 sequence is CASSFGGTYGYTF. The DNA of the CDR3 is TGTGCCAGCAGTTTCGGGGGTACCTATGGCTACACCTTC.

The chain recombines TRBV9 with TRBJ2-7; 9 nucleotides match TRBD2. After removal of 2 bases from V and 6 bases from J, the junction contained 6 bases not matched to a gene. CDR1 and CDR2 from the germline V gene are SGDLS and YYNGEE. This CDR3 region has 14 residues. The CDR3 reads CASSVLNSGGEQYF. The CDR3 region has the DNA TGTGCCAGCAGCGTCCTGAATAGCGGGGGCGAGCAGTACTTC.

The chain employs TRBV30 and TRBJ2-1, with 7 positions matching TRBD2. Germline trimming cut 4 bases from V and 6 bases from J; bases unmatched to any gene: 12. The CDR3 loop spans 15 amino acids. Per the germline V gene, CDR1 is GTSNPN and CDR2 is SVGIG (reference sequence). The CDR3 bases are TGTGCCTGGAATGGCGGGAGTAAAGAAGGCAATGAGCAGTTCTTC. It yields the protein CAWNGGSKEGNEQFF.

V is TRBV5-8 and J is TRBJ1-2; D possibly corresponds to TRBD1 (5 bases). Germline CDR1 is SGHTS and CDR2 is YDEGEE. The V end was cut by 4 bases, the J end by 6 bases, with 19 bases between. The CDR3 length is 15 residues. Written as DNA, the CDR3 is TGTGCCAGCAGCAGACAAGAGGGACCCTTCAATGGCTACACCTTC. This translates into CASSRQEGPFNGYTF.

The V call is TRBV5-1, the J call TRBJ2-1, with 7 positions matching TRBD1. V trimming: 4 bases; J trimming: 7 bases; junction bases outside the gene matches: 11. The CDR3 contains 15 residues. CDR1 is SGHRS and CDR2 is YFSETQ in the germline V gene. The CDR3 sequence: CASSLLRQGVNEQFF. The DNA of the CDR3 is TGCGCCAGCAGCCTCCTTCGACAGGGTGTGAATGAGCAGTTCTTC.

This clone came up a few times. This chain uses TRBV6-6 with TRBJ1-1; no clear D. The germline V gene encodes CDR1 MNHNY and CDR2 SVGAGI (reference sequence). This CDR3 spans 15 amino acids. Trimming stripped 4 bases from V and 1 base from J, with 13 bases between. The CDR3 sequence: CASSSVQQANTEAFF. The CDR3 DNA reads TGTGCCAGCAGTTCAGTCCAGCAAGCGAACACTGAAGCTTTCTTT.

This chain uses TRBV7-2 with TRBJ2-7; 9 bases match TRBD2. V gave up 5 bases and J gave up 7 bases; unmatched junction bases: 6. Germline V lookup: CDR1 SGHTA, CDR2 FQGNSA. CDR3 length equals 13 residues. The CDR3 is CASSQPSGIEQYF. In nucleotides, the CDR3 is TGTGCCAGCAGCCAACCTAGCGGGATTGAGCAGTACTTC.

The chain joins TRBV29-1 to TRBJ1-1, with D perhaps matching TRBD1 (5 bases). CDR1 is SQVTM and CDR2 is ANQGSEA in the germline V gene. V lost 4 bases to trimming and J lost 1 base, with 7 bases between them. The length of the CDR3 is 12 residues. The chain's CDR3 is CSVGTKNTEAFF. The CDR3 bases are TGCAGCGTTGGGACAAAGAACACTGAAGCTTTCTTT. Combining the CDR3 with reference TRBV29-1 and TRBJ1-1 gives the whole variable domain SAVISQKPSRDICQRGTSLTIQCQVDSQVTMMFWYRQQPGQSLTLIATANQGSEATYESGFVIDKFPISRPNLTFSTLTVSNMSPEDSSIYLCSVGTKNTEAFFGQGTRLTVV.

This rearrangement joins TRBV9 to TRBJ1-2; 7 bases line up with TRBD1. Germline CDR1 is SGDLS and CDR2 is YYNGEE. With 7 bases clipped from V and 4 bases from J, the junction kept 13 bases outside the gene matches. This CDR3 contains 15 residues. CDR3 amino acids: CASSYSPGQIYGYTF. The DNA for the CDR3 is TGTGCCAGCTCCTACTCCCCGGGACAGATCTATGGCTACACCTTC. Full variable domain (missing parts from reference TRBV9 and TRBJ1-2): DSGVTQTPKHLITATGQRVTLRCSPRSGDLSVYWYQQSLDQGLQFLIQYYNGEERAKGNILERFSAQQFPDLHSELNLSSLELGDSALYFCASSYSPGQIYGYTFGSGTRLTVV.

This sequence joins TRBV6-5 and TRBJ1-1; D remains ambiguous. This CDR3 is 12 amino acids long. V was trimmed by 6 bases and J by 10 bases, leaving 15 bases between them. Germline V gene sequence: CDR1 MNHEY, CDR2 SVGAGI. The CDR3: CASRILDGRAFF. The CDR3 nucleotides are TGTGCCAGCAGGATTCTTGACGGTCGAGCTTTCTTT.

This clone was counted between two and nine times. The genes are TRBV7-8 and TRBJ2-2; D call uncertain. CDR3 length equals 12 residues. Trimming removed 5 bases from V and 2 bases from J, with 3 bases in between. Germline V gene sequence: CDR1 SGHVS, CDR2 FQNEAQ. For the CDR3, the DNA is TGTGCCAGCAGCACTAACACCGGGGAGCTGTTTTTT. This codes for CASSTNTGELFF.

V and J are TRBV5-4 and TRBJ2-2; 11 bases agree with TRBD1. Germline V lookup: CDR1 SGHNT, CDR2 YYREEE (reference sequence). V lost 4 bases and J lost 3; bases outside the gene matches: 8. This CDR3 contains 17 residues. The CDR3 is CASSEDRGPFDTGELFF. The CDR3 DNA follows: TGTGCCAGCAGCGAGGACAGGGGGCCTTTTGACACCGGGGAGCTGTTTTTT.